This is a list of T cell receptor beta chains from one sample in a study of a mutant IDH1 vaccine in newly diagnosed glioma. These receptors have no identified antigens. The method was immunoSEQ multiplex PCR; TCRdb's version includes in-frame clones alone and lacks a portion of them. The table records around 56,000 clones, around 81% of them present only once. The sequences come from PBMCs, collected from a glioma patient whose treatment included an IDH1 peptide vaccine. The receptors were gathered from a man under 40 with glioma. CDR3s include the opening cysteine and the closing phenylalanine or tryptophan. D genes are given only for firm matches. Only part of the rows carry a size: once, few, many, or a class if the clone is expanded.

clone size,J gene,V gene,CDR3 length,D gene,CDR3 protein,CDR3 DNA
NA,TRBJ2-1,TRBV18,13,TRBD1,CASSPLGTEEQFF,TGTGCCAGCTCACCACTGGGGACAGAAGAGCAGTTCTTC
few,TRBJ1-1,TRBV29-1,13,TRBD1,CSVKGQGNTEAFF,TGCAGCGTTAAAGGACAGGGGAACACTGAAGCTTTCTTT
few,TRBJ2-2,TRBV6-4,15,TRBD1,CASSDGTGNTGELFF,TGTGCCAGCAGTGACGGGACAGGGAACACCGGGGAGCTGTTTTTT
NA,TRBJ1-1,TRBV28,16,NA,CASTTRWGAENTEAFF,TGTGCCAGCACCACGCGCTGGGGGGCGGAGAACACTGAAGCTTTCTTT
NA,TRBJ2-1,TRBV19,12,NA,CASSWQGGEQFF,TGTGCCAGTAGTTGGCAGGGAGGTGAGCAGTTCTTC
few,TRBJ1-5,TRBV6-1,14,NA,CASKRDYSNQPQHF,TGTGCCAGTAAACGGGATTATAGCAATCAGCCCCAGCATTTT
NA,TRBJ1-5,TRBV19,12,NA,CASNWVHQPQHF,TGTGCCAGTAATTGGGTCCATCAGCCCCAGCATTTT
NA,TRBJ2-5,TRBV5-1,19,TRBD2,CASSRPGTSGGEFQETQYF,TGCGCCAGCAGCCGCCCCGGGACTAGCGGGGGGGAGTTCCAAGAGACCCAGTACTTC
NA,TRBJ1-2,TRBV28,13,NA,CATAIQVYYGYTF,TGTGCCACCGCTATACAGGTCTACTATGGCTACACCTTC
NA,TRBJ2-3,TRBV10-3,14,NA,CAISASGTTDTQYF,TGTGCCATCAGTGCATCCGGGACCACAGATACGCAGTATTTT
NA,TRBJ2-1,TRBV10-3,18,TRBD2,CAISDPLNRAGDHNEQFF,TGTGCCATCAGTGATCCGCTGAATCGAGCGGGGGATCACAATGAGCAGTTCTTC
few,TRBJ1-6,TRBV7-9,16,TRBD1,CASSPIGTGWNSPLHF,TGTGCCAGCAGCCCCATAGGGACAGGGTGGAATTCACCCCTCCACTTT
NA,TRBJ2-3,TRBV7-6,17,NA,CASSMSLQRSFEDTQYF,TGTGCCAGCAGCATGAGCCTGCAGCGGTCCTTCGAGGATACGCAGTATTTT